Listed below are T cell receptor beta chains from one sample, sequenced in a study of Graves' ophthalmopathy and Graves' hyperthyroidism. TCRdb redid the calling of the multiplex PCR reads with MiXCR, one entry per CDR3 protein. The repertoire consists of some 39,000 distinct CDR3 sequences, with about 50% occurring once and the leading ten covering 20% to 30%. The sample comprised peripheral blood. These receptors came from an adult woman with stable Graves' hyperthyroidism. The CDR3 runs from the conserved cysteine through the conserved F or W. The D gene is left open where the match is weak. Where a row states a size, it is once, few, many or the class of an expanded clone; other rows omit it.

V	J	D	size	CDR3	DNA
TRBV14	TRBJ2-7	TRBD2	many	CASSQDGLAGGLFPYEQYF	TGTGCCAGCAGCCAAGATGGGCTAGCGGGAGGCCTATTCCCCTACGAGCAGTACTTC
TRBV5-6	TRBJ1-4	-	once	CASNQRGPQKKLLF	TGTGCCAGCAACCAGCGCGGCCCGCAGAAGAAACTGCTTTTT
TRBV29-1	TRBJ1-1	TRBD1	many	CSVDGGQLNTEAFF	TGCAGCGTTGACGGGGGACAGCTGAACACTGAAGCTTTCTTT
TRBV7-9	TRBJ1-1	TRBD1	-	CASSSQGATEAFF	TGTGCCAGCAGCTCGCAGGGGGCCACTGAAGCTTTCTTT
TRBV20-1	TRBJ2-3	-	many	CSAYRDADPTDTQYF	TGCAGTGCTTACCGGGACGCCGATCCCACAGATACGCAGTATTTT
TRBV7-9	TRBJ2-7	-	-	CASSSGTAISYEQYF	TGTGCCAGCAGCTCAGGGACTGCAATCTCCTACGAGCAGTACTTC
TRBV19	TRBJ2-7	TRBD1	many	CASSTGTGPYEQYF	TGTGCCAGTAGTACCGGGACAGGACCCTACGAGCAGTACTTC
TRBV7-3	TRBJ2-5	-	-	CASVTGRETQYF	TGTGCCAGCGTTACAGGGAGAGAGACCCAGTACTTC
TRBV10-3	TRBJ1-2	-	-	CAIIRDGGANYGYTF	TGTGCCATCATTAGGGACGGGGGAGCTAACTATGGCTACACCTTC
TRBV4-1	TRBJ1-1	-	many	CASSQFRLTEAFF	TGCGCCAGCAGCCAATTCAGACTCACTGAAGCTTTCTTT
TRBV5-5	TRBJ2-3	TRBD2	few	CASRERGRTDTQYF	TGTGCCAGCCGGGAGCGGGGGAGGACAGATACGCAGTATTTT
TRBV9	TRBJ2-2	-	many	CASSVAGPTGELFF	TGTGCCAGCAGCGTAGCAGGGCCCACCGGGGAGCTGTTTTTT
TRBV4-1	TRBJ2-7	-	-	CASSPGGGSDEQYF	TGCGCCAGCAGCCCTGGGGGCGGGAGCGACGAGCAGTACTTC
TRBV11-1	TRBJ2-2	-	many	CASRRVAGSGTGELFF	TGTGCCAGCAGGCGGGTAGCCGGGAGTGGCACCGGGGAGCTGTTTTTT
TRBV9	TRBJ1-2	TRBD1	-	CASSAPGGGQDYGYTF	TGTGCCAGCAGCGCCCCCGGGGGGGGACAGGACTATGGCTACACCTTC
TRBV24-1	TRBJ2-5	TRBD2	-	CATSATTSGQETQYF	TGTGCCACCAGTGCTACAACTAGCGGCCAAGAGACCCAGTACTTC
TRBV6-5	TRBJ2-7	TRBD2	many	CASSSGLAGEQGQYF	TGTGCCAGCAGTTCGGGACTAGCGGGAGAGCAAGGGCAGTACTTC
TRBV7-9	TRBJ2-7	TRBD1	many	CASSSQGAFYEQYF	TGTGCCAGCAGCTCGCAGGGGGCGTTTTACGAGCAGTACTTC
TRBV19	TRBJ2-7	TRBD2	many	CASSGEYREGDSEQYF	TGTGCCAGTAGTGGGGAGTATCGGGAGGGCGACTCCGAGCAGTACTTC
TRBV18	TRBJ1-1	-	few	CASSPNIGAGSFLDSVAFF	TGTGCCAGCTCACCAAATATTGGAGCAGGGTCCTTTTTGGACAGCGTGGCTTTCTTT
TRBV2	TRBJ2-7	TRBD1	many	CASSRQGPSYEQYF	TGTGCCAGCAGCCGACAGGGTCCCTCCTACGAGCAGTACTTC
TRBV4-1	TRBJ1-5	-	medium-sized	CASSQGGQPQHF	TGCGCCAGCAGCCAAGGCGGCCAGCCCCAGCATTTT
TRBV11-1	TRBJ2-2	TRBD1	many	CASSLPPGQVTGELFF	TGTGCCAGCAGCCTACCACCGGGACAGGTCACCGGGGAGCTGTTTTTT
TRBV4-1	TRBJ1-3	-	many	CASSQPIDGNTIYF	TGCGCCAGCAGCCAGCCCATAGATGGAAACACCATATATTTT
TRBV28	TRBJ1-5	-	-	CASGTILPTGNQPQHF	TGTGCCAGCGGTACCATACTCCCGACCGGGAATCAGCCCCAGCATTTT
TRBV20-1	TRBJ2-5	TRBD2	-	CSASSSSGGQETQYF	TGTAGTGCCAGCAGCTCTAGCGGGGGCCAAGAGACCCAGTACTTC
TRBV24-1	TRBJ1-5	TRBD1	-	CATSDPPGQGARNQPQHF	TGTGCCACCAGTGATCCTCCGGGACAGGGGGCCCGCAATCAGCCCCAGCATTTT
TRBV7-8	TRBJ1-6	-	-	CASSLGRNSPLHF	TGTGCCAGCAGCTTAGGGCGGAATTCACCCCTCCACTTT
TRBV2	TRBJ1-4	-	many	CASIQDSFYEKLFF	TGTGCCAGCATTCAGGACAGTTTTTATGAAAAACTGTTTTTT
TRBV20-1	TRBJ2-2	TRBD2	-	CSAKREGNTGELFF	TGCAGTGCTAAACGGGAGGGGAACACCGGGGAGCTGTTTTTT
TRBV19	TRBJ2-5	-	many	CASGPPGGTQYF	TGTGCCAGTGGTCCACCCGGGGGGACCCAGTACTTC
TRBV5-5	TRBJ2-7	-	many	CASSLGWRDEQYF	TGTGCCAGCAGCTTGGGGTGGAGGGACGAGCAGTACTTC
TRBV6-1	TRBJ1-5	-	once	CASSDQDSNQPQHF	TGTGCCAGCAGTGACCAGGATAGCAATCAGCCCCAGCATTTT
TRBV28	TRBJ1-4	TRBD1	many	CASGPTGGLEKLFF	TGTGCCAGCGGACCGACAGGGGGGTTGGAAAAACTGTTTTTT
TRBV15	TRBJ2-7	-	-	CATSRDYYGNEQYF	TGTGCCACCAGCAGAGATTATTACGGTAACGAGCAGTACTTC
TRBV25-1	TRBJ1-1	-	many	CATRPGGRETEAFF	TGTGCCACCCGACCCGGGGGGCGGGAGACTGAAGCTTTCTTT
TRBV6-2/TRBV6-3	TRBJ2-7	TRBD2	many	CATRGLASYEQYF	TGTGCCACCAGGGGACTAGCTAGCTACGAGCAGTACTTC
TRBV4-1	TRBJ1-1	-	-	CASGQDWGKGREAPGAFF	TGCGCCAGCGGCCAAGATTGGGGCAAGGGCAGAGAGGCCCCTGGAGCTTTCTTT
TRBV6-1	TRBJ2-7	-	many	CASRERIYVIEQYF	TGTGCCAGCAGAGAACGGATTTACGTTATCGAGCAGTACTTC
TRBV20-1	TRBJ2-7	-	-	CSAREIGGYEQYF	TGCAGTGCTAGAGAGATCGGGGGTTACGAGCAGTACTTC
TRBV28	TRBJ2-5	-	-	CASSLRGRETQYF	TGTGCCAGCAGTTTAAGGGGGAGGGAGACCCAGTACTTC
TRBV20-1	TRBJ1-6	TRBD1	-	CSARDFASGTGRSPLHF	TGCAGTGCTAGAGATTTCGCATCTGGGACAGGGCGTTCACCCCTCCACTTT